The entry below gives a single T cell receptor beta chain sequence along with its context. Its antigen target is currently unknown. Qualities for individual bases were not recorded, and no much larger clone is one base off. The trial excluded patients who had a history of autoimmune disease or were on systemic immunosuppression. Peripheral blood for TCR sequencing was collected from all dose cohorts at baseline, on cycle 4 day 1, and on cycle 7 day 1. The samples were taken from a phase I, first-in-human, multicenter, open-label dose-escalation trial of ivuxolimab. The trial enrolled adults with locally advanced or metastatic head and neck squamous cell, hepatocellular, melanoma or renal cell carcinoma. Before TCR sequencing, CD4+ and CD8+ T cells were separately sorted from peripheral blood. This entry comes from a study of OX40 agonist ivuxolimab in advanced cancers. Study-level background: Ivuxolimab was a fully human IgG2 agonistic monoclonal antibody targeting the costimulatory receptor OX40 (CD134). Intravenous ivuxolimab was administered to patients every 2 weeks at six dose levels: 0.01, 0.1, 0.3, 1.5, 3 and 10 mg/kg. Of the approximately 50 patients in dose escalation, 19 had hepatocellular carcinoma, about 15 had melanoma, 9 had renal cell carcinoma and 9 had head and neck cancer. The dose-escalation cohort was almost 85% male with a mean age of about 60 years, ranging from roughly 23 to 79. Patients were allowed to have had prior anti-PD-1, anti-PD-L1 or anti-CTLA-4 therapy, and 40% to 45% of the dose-escalation patients had previously received checkpoint inhibitors. Partial responses were achieved by three dose-escalation patients, of whom one had hepatocellular carcinoma and two had cutaneous melanoma. Peripheral TCRbeta sequencing aimed to test whether ivuxolimab altered TCR sequence diversity and caused clonal T-cell expansion. The paper covers the monotherapy dose-escalation part of the phase I ivuxolimab trial, which included N of about 50 patients. Broad study findings and their caveats: In the 0.1-3.0 mg/kg groups, partial responders were among the patients with the lowest normalized peripheral clonal expansion, particularly in CD8+ T cells. Antigen specificity was not determined for the clonally expanded peripheral T cells. At doses of 0.1 to 3.0 mg/kg, clonal expansion of both CD4+ and CD8+ blood T cells was observed from baseline to week 6. After ivuxolimab, expanded clones were on average more numerous among CD8+ T cells than among CD4+ T cells. Low levels of normalized T-cell clonal expansion were also seen in some nonresponding patients.

To sequence the TCRbeta CDR3 region, genomic DNA was isolated from the sorted cells. The immunoSEQ Assay was used to sequence the TCRbeta CDR3 regions. The table comes from immuneACCESS by way of TCRdb, which keeps in-frame sequences with V and J called. Part of the clones is missing from these tables; in studies checked, under half for an unresolved V gene and the rest for unknown reasons. This sample comprises 60,000 to 70,000 clones, around four fifths of them detected only once. Clones ranked in the top ten supply about 0.42% of the sample. Per the germline V gene (reference sequence), SEHNR is the CDR1 and FQNEAQ is the CDR2. The V and J ends are trimmed by 1 base and 7 bases, leaving 10 bases between them. The CDR3 contains 14 residues, cysteine and phenylalanine counted. CDR3 DNA is the only sequence kept; it has 42 bases, read in frame from the first base.

The V gene is TRBV7-9 and the J gene is TRBJ1-4, with the D gene call left open. The clonotype originates from an adult with an advanced solid tumor such as melanoma, head and neck, liver or kidney cancer. The specimen was CD4+ or CD8+ T cells sorted from blood, collected in a trial of the OX40 agonist ivuxolimab. The bases are TGTGCCAGCAGCTTAGGGGCCGGGGTTGAAAAACTGTTTTTT. Translated, it gives CASSLGAGVEKLFF.